In this sample, the clone carrying this T cell receptor (beta chain) turned up a few times. The antigen is not known. The source of the sample is a study of T cell repertoires in aging, cancer and after chemotherapy. Across the whole study: Patients with glioblastoma brain tumors were sampled before and after temozolomide-based therapy.

V trimming: 3 bases; J trimming: 1 base; junction bases outside the gene matches: 10. Germline V gives CDR1 LNHNV, CDR2 YYDKDF (reference sequence). The CDR3 totals 17 residues. Multiplex touch-down PCR with TRB-A/B primers amplified rearranged V-D-J TRB sequences. TCRdb ran MiXCR on the multiplex PCR reads and lists one entry per CDR3 protein. The table records about 1,600 distinct CDR3 sequences, 20% to 25% of them present only once. Findings and limits, study-wide: Loss of evenness, beyond lost richness, contributed to age-related TCR diversity decline in cancer patients. No conclusions about immunological memory after chemotherapy can be drawn from the repertoire data. Across the chemotherapy interval, each cancer cohort showed higher median generation probability, suggesting thymic rebound.

Amplification of TCR beta used genomic DNA extracted from peripheral blood. The genes are TRBV15 and TRBJ2-3, with 7 bases aligning to TRBD2. Sequenced sample: blood. This TCR came from a human donor with a solid tumor. Here the CDR3 reads CATSRGVREGGTDTQYF. The CDR3 bases are TGTGCCACCAGCAGGGGAGTTAGGGAGGGTGGCACAGATACGCAGTATTTT.